The rows below give T cell receptor beta chains drawn from one sample of a study of cytotoxic CD8 clonotypes in ibrutinib-treated CLL. Only in-frame clones appear in the TCRdb table, and some are missing; sequencing was by immunoSEQ multiplex PCR. Among over 70,000 clones listed, about four fifths were seen once. This sample comprised PBMCs, obtained after 12 months of ibrutinib treatment. The receptors were gathered from a human donor with chronic lymphocytic leukemia. CDR3s include the opening cysteine and the closing phenylalanine or tryptophan. D genes are given only for firm matches. Expanded clones get a size class; other rows say once, few or many, or leave the size out.

.,TRBV11-2,TRBJ1-1,TRBD1,TGTGCCAGCAGCTTAACCCCTGGACAGGGGCCGAACACTGAAGCTTTCTTT,CASSLTPGQGPNTEAFF
.,TRBV28,TRBJ1-1,.,TGTGCCAGCAGTTTAGTGTACACTGAAGCTTTCTTT,CASSLVYTEAFF
.,TRBV4-1,TRBJ1-1,.,TGCGCCAGCAGCCAAGGGGGGTGGGCTGAAGCTTTCTTT,CASSQGGWAEAFF
once,TRBV19,TRBJ1-1,.,TGTGCCAGTAGAAACCCGGACCCAGCCAACACTGAAGCTTTCTTT,CASRNPDPANTEAFF
.,TRBV7-9,TRBJ1-3,.,TGTGCCAGCACCGTAACATCGTACAGTTCTGGAAACACCATATATTTT,CASTVTSYSSGNTIYF
.,TRBV4-2,TRBJ2-7,.,TGTGCCAGCAGCCCCCGGGGGCGTTTGGAGCAGTACTTC,CASSPRGRLEQYF
.,TRBV5-6,TRBJ2-7,TRBD2,TGTGCCAGCCGGACGGCCGGTGGGCGGGGGGTGTACGAGCAGTACTTC,CASRTAGGRGVYEQYF
.,TRBV7-9,TRBJ1-2,.,TGTGCCAGCAGCGGCCGATCCGCCCGGCGTCGGGGCTACACCTTC,CASSGRSARRRGYTF
few,TRBV19,TRBJ1-2,TRBD1,TGTGCCAGTTACAACAGGGGGCGGAATGGCTACACCTTC,CASYNRGRNGYTF
once,TRBV20-1,TRBJ2-7,TRBD1,TGCAGTGCTAGGGACGGGACAGAGGAGTACTTC,CSARDGTEEYF
once,TRBV10-2,TRBJ1-1,.,TGCGCCAGCAGTGATAGGGACACTGAAGCTTTCTTT,CASSDRDTEAFF
few,TRBV28,TRBJ2-7,TRBD1,TGTGCCAGCAGTTTACCCCCCTGGCCCGGACAGGGGAGCTCCTACGAGCAGTACTTC,CASSLPPWPGQGSSYEQYF
.,TRBV27,TRBJ2-1,.,TGTGCCAGCAGTTTATCCACCTATGTTGAGCAGTTCTTC,CASSLSTYVEQFF
.,TRBV4-3,TRBJ1-2,.,TGCGCCAGCAGCCAAGATCGCCGGGGCGGAATAGGCTACACCTTC,CASSQDRRGGIGYTF
.,TRBV6-4,TRBJ1-5,.,TGTGTCAGCAGAAAGTTGGTATCCCCTGGGGTATATAGCAATCAGCCCCAGCATTTT,CVSRKLVSPGVYSNQPQHF
.,TRBV7-9,TRBJ2-3,.,TGTGCCAGCAGCTTAGCGTTGGGCGACAGGCGCACAGATACGCAGTATTTT,CASSLALGDRRTDTQYF